This T cell receptor (beta chain) was documented in a study of cytomegalovirus exposure and HLA in healthy donors. Study in general: Clustering assigned 70% to 90% of the roughly 420 genotyped donors to the Caucasian-associated ancestry cluster.

With 60 Vbeta and 13 Jbeta primers, the PCR was carried out. Authors' data handling: Unique TCR beta chains totaled some 80 million in a later count, with 8.5 million to 12 million of them shared. Profiling relied on immunoSEQ multiplex PCR, and the TCRdb table lists in-frame clones only, not all of them. V and J calls and clone size follow that table, whereas D and trimming were derived from the DNA. The sample has fewer than 250,000 clones, under 80% seen once; the top ten hold roughly 0.22%. Study-wide points: A prior analysis recorded that most TCR beta V segments were productive about 90% or about 30% of the time. Cytomegalovirus association was assigned to approximately 160 TCR beta chains.

Looked up from germline, CDR1 is MRHNA and CDR2 is SNTAGT. This CDR3 is built from 14 residues. The trim removed 7 bases at V and 8 bases at J, leaving 11 bases unmatched. Regarding this clone: Its target is not known.

This TCR was recovered from a girl aged 2-10 years in good health and CMV-seronegative. The sequencing input was PBMCs. The chain employs TRBV6-4 and TRBJ1-2, with 9 bases matching TRBD1. The CDR3 region is CASNPRTGAGGYTF. The CDR3 DNA follows: TGTGCCAGCAATCCGCGGACAGGGGCTGGGGGCTACACCTTC.